This entry is about one T cell receptor beta chain. The record originates from a study of CD8 T cells in Susac syndrome. Random hexamers were used to reverse transcribe about 0.45 to 1 ug of RNA. MiXCR, applied by TCRdb to the immunoSEQ multiplex PCR reads, yields one record per CDR3 protein. The data contain about 120,000 distinct CDR3 sequences, around 94% of them seen just once; the ten biggest clones take up around 0.27%. The CDR3 extends over 16 amino acids. Trimming pared 0 bases from V and 0 bases from J, leaving 9 bases between. Germline CDR1 reads MGHRA; CDR2 reads YSYEKL. The sequence was obtained from a human donor with Susac syndrome. Sequencing was done on a sample of CD8+ T cells from PBMCs. The rearrangement joins TRBV4-1 to TRBJ2-1; no clear D. The CDR3 DNA sequence: TGCGCCAGCAGCCAAGAGGTCCCCTCCTCCTACAATGAGCAGTTCTTC. Protein: CASSQEVPSSYNEQFF.